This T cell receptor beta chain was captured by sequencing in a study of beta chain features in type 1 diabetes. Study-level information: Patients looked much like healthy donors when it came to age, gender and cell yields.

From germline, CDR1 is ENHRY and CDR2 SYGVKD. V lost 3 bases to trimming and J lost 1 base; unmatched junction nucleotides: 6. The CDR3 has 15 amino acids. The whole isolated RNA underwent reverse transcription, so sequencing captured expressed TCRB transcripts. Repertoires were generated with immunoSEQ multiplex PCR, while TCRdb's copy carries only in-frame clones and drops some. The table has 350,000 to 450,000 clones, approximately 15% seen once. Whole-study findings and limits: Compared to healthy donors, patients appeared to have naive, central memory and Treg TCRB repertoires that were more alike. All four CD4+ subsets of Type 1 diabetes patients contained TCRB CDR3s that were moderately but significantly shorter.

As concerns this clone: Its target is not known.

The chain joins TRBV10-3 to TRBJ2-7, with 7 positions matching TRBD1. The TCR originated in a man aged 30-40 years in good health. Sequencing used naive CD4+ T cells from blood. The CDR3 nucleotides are TGTGCCATCAGTGAACCGACAGGGCCTTCCTACGAGCAGTACTTC. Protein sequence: CAISEPTGPSYEQYF.